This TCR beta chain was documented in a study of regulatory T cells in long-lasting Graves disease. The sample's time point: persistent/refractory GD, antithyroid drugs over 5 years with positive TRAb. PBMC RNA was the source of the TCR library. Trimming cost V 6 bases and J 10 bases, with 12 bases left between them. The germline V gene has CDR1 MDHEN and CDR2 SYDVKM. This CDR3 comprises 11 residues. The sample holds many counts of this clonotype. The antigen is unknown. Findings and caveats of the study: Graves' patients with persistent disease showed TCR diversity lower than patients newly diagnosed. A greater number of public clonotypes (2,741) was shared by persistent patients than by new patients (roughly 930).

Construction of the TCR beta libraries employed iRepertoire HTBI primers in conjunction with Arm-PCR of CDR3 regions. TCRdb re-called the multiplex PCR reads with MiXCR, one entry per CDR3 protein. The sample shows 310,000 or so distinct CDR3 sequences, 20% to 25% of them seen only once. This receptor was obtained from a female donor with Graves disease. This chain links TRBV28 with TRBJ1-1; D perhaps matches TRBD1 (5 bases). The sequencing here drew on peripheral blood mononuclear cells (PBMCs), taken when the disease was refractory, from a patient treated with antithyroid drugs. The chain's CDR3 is CASRLGRRAFF. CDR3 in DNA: TGTGCCAGCAGACTGGGACGTCGAGCTTTCTTT.